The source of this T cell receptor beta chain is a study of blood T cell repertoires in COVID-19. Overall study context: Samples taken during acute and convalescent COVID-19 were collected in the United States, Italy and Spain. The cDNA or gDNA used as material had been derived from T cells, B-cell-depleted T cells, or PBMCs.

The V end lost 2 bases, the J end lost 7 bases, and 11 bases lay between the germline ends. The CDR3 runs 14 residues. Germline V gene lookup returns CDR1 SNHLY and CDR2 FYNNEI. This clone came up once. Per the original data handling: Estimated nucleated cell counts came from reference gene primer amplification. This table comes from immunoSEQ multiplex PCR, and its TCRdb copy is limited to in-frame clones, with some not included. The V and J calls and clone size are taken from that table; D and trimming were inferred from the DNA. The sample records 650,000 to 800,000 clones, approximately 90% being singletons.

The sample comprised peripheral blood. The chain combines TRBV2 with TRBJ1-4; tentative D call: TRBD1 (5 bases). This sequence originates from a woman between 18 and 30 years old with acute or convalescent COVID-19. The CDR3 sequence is CASSERTFVEKLFF. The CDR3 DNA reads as TGTGCCAGCAGTGAACGGACATTTGTTGAAAAACTGTTTTTT.